The rows below give T cell receptor beta chains drawn from one sample of a study of identical twins. TCRdb recomputed calls from the 5' RACE reads with MiXCR, one row per CDR3 protein. The table has approximately 280,000 distinct CDR3 sequences, more than 6.5% seen once. This same sample was also part of a study on yellow fever vaccine responses in identical twins.

The sequencing input was memory (CD45RO+) T cells sorted from blood. All receptors derive from a woman aged 18 to 35 in good health. The CDR3 runs from the conserved cysteine through the conserved F or W.

v_gene: TRBV29-1; j_gene: TRBJ2-1; CDR3aa: CSLGAGPRNEQFF
v_gene: TRBV12-3/TRBV12-4; j_gene: TRBJ2-7; CDR3aa: CASSSPRSNNVYEQYF
v_gene: TRBV29-1; j_gene: TRBJ2-5; CDR3aa: CSVKPTGQETQYF
v_gene: TRBV5-1; j_gene: TRBJ2-1; CDR3aa: CASKLLAGNNEQFF
v_gene: TRBV6-1; j_gene: TRBJ2-1; CDR3aa: CASRQGPPLAEQFF
v_gene: TRBV7-6; j_gene: TRBJ1-5; CDR3aa: CASSYDPQGWPQHF
v_gene: TRBV7-9; j_gene: TRBJ2-2; CDR3aa: CASSFSGGNTGELFF
v_gene: TRBV20-1; j_gene: TRBJ2-2; CDR3aa: CSARDPARDGTGELFF
v_gene: TRBV11-2; j_gene: TRBJ2-1; CDR3aa: CASVGGDGEQFF
v_gene: TRBV10-2; j_gene: TRBJ1-5; CDR3aa: CASSESDRYSNQPQHF
v_gene: TRBV20-1; j_gene: TRBJ2-3; CDR3aa: CSAPQGGADTQYF
v_gene: TRBV12-3/TRBV12-4; j_gene: TRBJ2-3; CDR3aa: CASSFATKTDTQYF
v_gene: TRBV12-5; j_gene: TRBJ1-2; CDR3aa: CASGLDRAGYTF
v_gene: TRBV5-6; j_gene: TRBJ2-2; CDR3aa: CASSSSGQGNTGELFF
v_gene: TRBV12-3/TRBV12-4; j_gene: TRBJ2-2; CDR3aa: CATLPLGLAGTSTGELFF
v_gene: TRBV7-9; j_gene: TRBJ1-6; CDR3aa: CASSFGGVGSPLHF
v_gene: TRBV15; j_gene: TRBJ2-7; CDR3aa: CATSRERRYEQYF
v_gene: TRBV7-9; j_gene: TRBJ2-3; CDR3aa: CASSLGLAGYIDTQYF
v_gene: TRBV4-2; j_gene: TRBJ2-2; CDR3aa: CASSLYTGVANTGELFF
v_gene: TRBV4-2; j_gene: TRBJ2-3; CDR3aa: CASSQDASGGADTQYF
v_gene: TRBV5-4; j_gene: TRBJ1-5; CDR3aa: CASSPDRDQPQHF
v_gene: TRBV6-6; j_gene: TRBJ1-5; CDR3aa: CASTQGGNQPQHF
v_gene: TRBV21-1; j_gene: TRBJ2-7; CDR3aa: CASSKPRRGCLYEQYF
v_gene: TRBV6-1; j_gene: TRBJ1-3; CDR3aa: CASSALAAVTGNTIYF
v_gene: TRBV19; j_gene: TRBJ2-7; CDR3aa: CASQGESHSGGQYF
v_gene: TRBV2; j_gene: TRBJ1-1; CDR3aa: CARPRQGNTEAFF
v_gene: TRBV24-1; j_gene: TRBJ2-1; CDR3aa: CATSGYNEQFF
v_gene: TRBV7-9; j_gene: TRBJ2-5; CDR3aa: CASSLGGGRGGQETQYF
v_gene: TRBV7-9; j_gene: TRBJ2-7; CDR3aa: CASSLSNLYEQYF
v_gene: TRBV12-3/TRBV12-4; j_gene: TRBJ2-6; CDR3aa: CASSLRTGSSGANVLTF
v_gene: TRBV20-1; j_gene: TRBJ2-3; CDR3aa: CSAQSYPSGGTDTQYF
v_gene: TRBV5-1; j_gene: TRBJ2-2; CDR3aa: CASKEVGDTGELFF
v_gene: TRBV5-1; j_gene: TRBJ1-1; CDR3aa: CASSLSQGGAFF
v_gene: TRBV20-1; j_gene: TRBJ2-1; CDR3aa: CSASGGTGNNEQFF
v_gene: TRBV7-2; j_gene: TRBJ2-5; CDR3aa: CASSLSSGRVLETQYF
v_gene: TRBV28; j_gene: TRBJ1-1; CDR3aa: CASRRSGFAMNTEAFF
v_gene: TRBV11-2; j_gene: TRBJ2-5; CDR3aa: CASSTTSAYQETQYF
v_gene: TRBV20-1; j_gene: TRBJ1-3; CDR3aa: CSARLQGFVSGNTIYF
v_gene: TRBV24-1; j_gene: TRBJ2-5; CDR3aa: CATSLGGQTQYF
v_gene: TRBV29-1; j_gene: TRBJ2-2; CDR3aa: CSVVGLAGFTGELFF
v_gene: TRBV15; j_gene: TRBJ2-3; CDR3aa: CATSRGADGTDTQYF
v_gene: TRBV7-2; j_gene: TRBJ2-3; CDR3aa: CASSLGTLPSTDTQYF
v_gene: TRBV6-5; j_gene: TRBJ2-5; CDR3aa: CASSYRVGGGETQYF
v_gene: TRBV25-1; j_gene: TRBJ2-5; CDR3aa: CASSEGGNNPRRQETQYF
v_gene: TRBV12-3/TRBV12-4; j_gene: TRBJ2-7; CDR3aa: CASSSQGNKQYF
v_gene: TRBV6-5; j_gene: TRBJ2-5; CDR3aa: CATGRRQETQYF
v_gene: TRBV3-1; j_gene: TRBJ1-2; CDR3aa: CASSQGQVLGYTF
v_gene: TRBV11-2; j_gene: TRBJ2-5; CDR3aa: CASSTGLAGYQTQYF
v_gene: TRBV5-1; j_gene: TRBJ2-3; CDR3aa: CASSFGGGVTDTQYF
v_gene: TRBV18; j_gene: TRBJ2-2; CDR3aa: CASSPPLPGELFF
v_gene: TRBV6-1; j_gene: TRBJ2-7; CDR3aa: CASNTMGQGSYEQYF
v_gene: TRBV20-1; j_gene: TRBJ2-4; CDR3aa: CSARGQGANIQYF
v_gene: TRBV6-1; j_gene: TRBJ1-1; CDR3aa: CASSEEEGGHGTEAFF